These 20 T cell receptor beta chains came from one sample sequenced in a study of blood T cell repertoires in COVID-19. Clones were read by immunoSEQ multiplex PCR, and TCRdb kept only the in-frame ones, dropping some. The repertoire holds roughly 330,000 clones, with 87% as singletons. Specimen: peripheral blood. The origin of the receptors is a man in his thirties or forties with COVID-19, enrolled during active disease.

The CDR3 here is CASSLFTGHQDTQYF. Here the CDR3 DNA reads TGTGCCAGCAGCTTATTCACAGGGCATCAAGATACGCAGTATTTT. This chain joins TRBV7-2 and TRBJ2-3, with a possible D match to TRBD1 (6 bases). V was trimmed by 2 bases and J by 5 bases, leaving 14 bases between them. Germline CDR1 and CDR2: SGHTA and FQGNSA. The length of the CDR3 is 15 residues.

CDR3 bases: TGTGCCAGTAGTATAGATCCGTTTGATGGACAGATCAATCAGCCCCAGCATTTT. Translation: CASSIDPFDGQINQPQHF. V is TRBV19 and J is TRBJ1-5; D is perhaps TRBD1 (6 bases). The CDR3 is 18 residues long. Germline V gene data show CDR1 as LNHDA and CDR2 as SQIVND (reference sequence). Trimming took off 0 bases at V and 3 bases at J, with 18 bases between the two ends. The complete variable domain, with remaining parts taken from reference TRBV19 and TRBJ1-5, reads DGGITQSPKYLFRKEGQNVTLSCEQNLNHDAMYWYRQDPGQGLRLIYYSQIVNDFQKGDIAEGYSVSREKKESFPLTVTSAQKNPTAFYLCASSIDPFDGQINQPQHFGDGTRLSIL.

The chain employs TRBV27 and TRBJ1-6; D perhaps matches TRBD1 (5 bases). This CDR3 has 16 amino acids. Germline lookup yields CDR1 MNHEY and CDR2 SMNVEV (reference sequence). Trimming stripped 5 bases from V and 6 bases from J, with 17 bases between. The CDR3 nucleotides are TGTGCCAGCAGTCCCCGATGGGGCAGGGTTAATTCACCCCTCCACTTT. Translated: CASSPRWGRVNSPLHF.

The rearrangement joins TRBV3-1 (or the pseudogene TRBV3-2) to TRBJ2-3; 7 bases align to TRBD2. The germline gives CDR1 LGHDT, CDR2 YNNKEL (reference sequence). The CDR3 runs to 17 residues. Trimming at V came to 3 bases and at J to 6 bases, leaving 15 bases not matched to a gene. The CDR3 is CASSHPMGRDYGDTQYF. DNA of the CDR3: TGTGCCAGCAGCCACCCCATGGGGCGGGACTACGGGGATACGCAGTATTTT.

This rearrangement joins TRBV7-3 to TRBJ2-1, with 10 bases lining up with TRBD2. The CDR3 is made up of 16 amino acids. The ends lost 2 bases at V and 5 bases at J; junction bases unmatched: 6. CDR1 is SGHTA, CDR2 FQGTGA, per germline. CDR3 sequence reads: CASSLLAGVLDNEQFF. In DNA, the CDR3 is TGTGCCAGCAGCTTACTAGCGGGAGTTCTCGACAATGAGCAGTTCTTC.

This clone was detected a few times. This sequence joins TRBV7-6 and TRBJ2-2, with a possible D match to TRBD2 (6 bases). V shed 0 bases and J shed 4 bases, with 18 bases lying between them. This CDR3 has 18 amino acids. Germline assignment: CDR1 SGHVS and CDR2 FNYEAQ. CDR3 in amino acids: CASSLARFGGAVTGELFF. The CDR3 DNA follows: TGTGCCAGCAGCTTAGCGAGGTTCGGCGGGGCCGTCACCGGGGAGCTGTTTTTT.

V is TRBV29-1 and J is TRBJ1-1; 10 positions agree with TRBD1. With V trimmed by 6 bases and J by 5 bases, 3 bases remained unmatched. The germline V gene encodes CDR1 SQVTM and CDR2 ANQGSEA. The CDR3 runs to 12 residues. The CDR3 spells CSVRDRGTEAFF. CDR3 DNA sequence: TGCAGCGTAAGGGACAGGGGAACTGAAGCTTTCTTT.

The CDR3 spells CASSGVQGEAFF. In DNA form, the CDR3 reads TGTGCCAGCAGCGGGGTACAGGGTGAAGCTTTCTTT. This chain joins TRBV2 and TRBJ1-1, with D perhaps matching TRBD1 (6 bases). Trimming shortened V by 6 bases and J by 7 bases, and 12 bases separated the two germline ends. Germline assignment: CDR1 SNHLY and CDR2 FYNNEI. CDR3 size: 12 residues.

The table lists this clone with a count of one. This rearrangement joins TRBV19 to TRBJ2-1, with TRBD1 matching 9 bases. Germline CDR1 reads LNHDA; CDR2 reads SQIVND (reference sequence). The CDR3 spans 15 residues. Losses at the gene ends were 1 base for V and 4 bases for J; bases not matched to a gene: 2. Here the CDR3 DNA reads TGTGCCAGTAGTATAGGAGGGACAGGGTACAATGAGCAGTTCTTC. Translated, it gives CASSIGGTGYNEQFF. Drawing the rest from reference TRBV19 and TRBJ2-1, the complete variable domain is DGGITQSPKYLFRKEGQNVTLSCEQNLNHDAMYWYRQDPGQGLRLIYYSQIVNDFQKGDIAEGYSVSREKKESFPLTVTSAQKNPTAFYLCASSIGGTGYNEQFFGPGTRLTVL.

V is TRBV11-1 and J is TRBJ2-7, with D unresolved. Per germline, CDR1 SGHAT and CDR2 FQDESV (reference sequence). The CDR3 extends over 12 amino acids. V was clipped by 3 bases and J by 4 bases, with 7 bases between them. The CDR3 sequence is CASSLGAYEQYF. The DNA of the CDR3 is TGTGCCAGCAGCTTGGGCGCGTACGAGCAGTACTTC.

CDR3 sequence (DNA): TGTGCCAGCAGCACCCCATATAGCGGGAGTAGGTACGAGCAGTACTTC. This gives the protein CASSTPYSGSRYEQYF. The rearrangement links TRBV7-2 to TRBJ2-7, with TRBD2 identical over 9 bases. V shed 5 bases and J 4 bases; nucleotides not matched to a gene: 12. CDR1 is SGHTA, CDR2 FQGNSA, per germline. The length of the CDR3 is 16 residues. Together with reference TRBV7-2 and TRBJ2-7, the CDR3 gives the full variable domain: GAGVSQSPSNKVTEKGKDVELRCDPISGHTALYWYRQSLGQGLEFLIYFQGNSAPDKSGLPSDRFSAERTGGSVSTLTIQRTQQEDSAVYLCASSTPYSGSRYEQYFGPGTRLTVT.

The chain joins TRBV7-9 to TRBJ2-5, with 7 bases identical to TRBD2. Germline V gives CDR1 SEHNR, CDR2 FQNEAQ (reference sequence). This CDR3 is 14 amino acids long. V shed 3 bases and J 5 bases; nucleotides not matched to a gene: 6. CDR3: CASSFAGRIETQYF. The CDR3, as DNA: TGTGCCAGCAGCTTTGCCGGGAGGATTGAGACCCAGTACTTC.

The chain uses TRBV3-1 (or the pseudogene TRBV3-2) and TRBJ2-5; TRBD1 aligns across 10 bases. The V gene's germline CDR1 is LGHDT and CDR2 YNNKEL (reference sequence). This CDR3 spans 17 amino acids. V lost 1 base, J lost 2 bases, and 7 bases stayed unmatched. The CDR3 here is CASSQAGTGEVQETQYF. The CDR3, as DNA: TGTGCCAGCAGCCAAGCAGGGACAGGGGAGGTTCAAGAGACCCAGTACTTC.

This chain links TRBV5-1 with TRBJ2-3; the D is unclear. The CDR3 is 16 amino acids. Germline V gene sequence: CDR1 SGHRS, CDR2 YFSETQ. Trimming left V 0 bases short and J 0 bases short, with 11 bases between. The CDR3 DNA is TGCGCCAGCAGCTTGGACAGTCCCTCAAGCACAGATACGCAGTATTTT. This translates into CASSLDSPSSTDTQYF.

The CDR3 reads CASSPLPGGYNEQFF. Here the CDR3 DNA reads TGTGCCAGCAGTCCGTTACCCGGTGGTTACAATGAGCAGTTCTTC. The chain employs TRBV5-4 and TRBJ2-1, with D unresolved. Looked up from germline, CDR1 is SGHNT and CDR2 is YYREEE (reference sequence). Trimming cost V 5 bases and J 4 bases, with 16 bases left between them. There are 15 residues in the CDR3.

V and J are TRBV28 and TRBJ2-1; a weak D match, TRBD2 (6 bases). The V and J ends lost 5 bases and 10 bases respectively, with 24 bases between them. Germline CDR1 reads MDHEN; CDR2 reads SYDVKM. This CDR3 region has 16 residues. The CDR3 DNA reads as TGTGCCAGCAGTCCAGTCCGGGAGCTAAATAACTGGGAGCAGTTCTTC. Residues: CASSPVRELNNWEQFF. Drawing the rest from reference TRBV28 and TRBJ2-1, the complete variable domain is DVKVTQSSRYLVKRTGEKVFLECVQDMDHENMFWYRQDPGLGLRLIYFSYDVKMKEKGDIPEGYSVSREKKERFSLILESASTNQTSMYLCASSPVRELNNWEQFFGPGTRLTVL.

The CDR3 DNA follows: TGTGCCAGCAGCCAAGGGTTTAGCGGAGGGATCTACGAGCAGTACTTC. Translating gives CASSQGFSGGIYEQYF. This chain links TRBV4-2 with TRBJ2-7, with D possibly TRBD2 on 6 matching bases. Trimming left V 1 base short and J 3 bases short, with 16 bases between. This CDR3 spans 16 amino acids. Germline-derived CDR1 and CDR2 are LGHNA and YNFKEQ.

The chain has TRBV24-1 and TRBJ2-4, with TRBD1 identical over 8 bases. CDR1 is KGHDR, CDR2 SFDVKD, per germline. The CDR3 contains 13 residues. The trim removed 5 bases at V and 7 bases at J, leaving 3 bases unmatched. CDR3 in DNA: TGTGCCACCAGTGTAACAGGGGGGAACATTCAGTACTTC. Encoded protein: CATSVTGGNIQYF.

This clone occurred once. The J gene is TRBJ2-2, the V gene TRBV3-1 (or the pseudogene TRBV3-2); 9 bases fit TRBD2. Germline V gene sequence: CDR1 LGHDT, CDR2 YNNKEL (reference sequence). The V and J ends lost 0 bases and 5 bases, in that order; junction bases with no gene match: 7. The CDR3 totals 17 residues. The CDR3 bases are TGTGCCAGCAGCCAAGAAGGTAGCGGGGGCGTAACCGGGGAGCTGTTTTTT. Translated: CASSQEGSGGVTGELFF.

The chain recombines TRBV7-2 with TRBJ2-2; 7 bases agree with TRBD1. J gave up 4 bases and V 6 bases, and 8 bases lay outside the gene matches. The length of the CDR3 is 15 residues. Germline-derived CDR1 and CDR2 are SGHTA and FQGNSA. CDR3 coding DNA: TGTGCCAGCAGTTCTGACAGGGTAGCCACCGGGGAGCTGTTTTTT. Residues: CASSSDRVATGELFF.